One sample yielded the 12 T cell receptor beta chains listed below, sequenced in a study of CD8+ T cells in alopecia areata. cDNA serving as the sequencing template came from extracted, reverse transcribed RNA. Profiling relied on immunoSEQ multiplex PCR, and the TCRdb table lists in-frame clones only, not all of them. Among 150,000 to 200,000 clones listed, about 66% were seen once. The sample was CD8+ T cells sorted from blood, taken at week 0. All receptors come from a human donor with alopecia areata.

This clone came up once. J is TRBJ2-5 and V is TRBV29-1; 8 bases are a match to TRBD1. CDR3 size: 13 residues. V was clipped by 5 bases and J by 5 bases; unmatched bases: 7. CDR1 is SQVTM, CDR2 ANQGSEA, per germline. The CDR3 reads CSVLQGGEETQYF. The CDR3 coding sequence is TGCAGCGTTCTACAGGGGGGCGAGGAGACCCAGTACTTC. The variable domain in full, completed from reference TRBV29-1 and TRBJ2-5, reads SAVISQKPSRDICQRGTSLTIQCQVDSQVTMMFWYRQQPGQSLTLIATANQGSEATYESGFVIDKFPISRPNLTFSTLTVSNMSPEDSSIYLCSVLQGGEETQYFGPGTRLLVL.

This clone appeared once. CDR3 protein: CASSIDRGDGYTF. The CDR3 DNA reads as TGTGCCAGTAGTATCGACAGGGGTGATGGCTACACCTTC. The rearrangement joins TRBV19 to TRBJ1-2, with 8 bases fitting TRBD1. Per germline, CDR1 LNHDA and CDR2 SQIVND (reference sequence). Trimming cost V 3 bases and J 6 bases; bases outside gene matches: 3. The CDR3 is made up of 13 amino acids.

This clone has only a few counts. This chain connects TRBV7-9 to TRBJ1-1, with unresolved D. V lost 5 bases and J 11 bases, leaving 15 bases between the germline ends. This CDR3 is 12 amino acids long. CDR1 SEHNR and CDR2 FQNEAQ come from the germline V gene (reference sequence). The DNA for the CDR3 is TGTGCCAGCAGCCGGTCCCAAAACCTGGCTTTCTTT. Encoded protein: CASSRSQNLAFF.

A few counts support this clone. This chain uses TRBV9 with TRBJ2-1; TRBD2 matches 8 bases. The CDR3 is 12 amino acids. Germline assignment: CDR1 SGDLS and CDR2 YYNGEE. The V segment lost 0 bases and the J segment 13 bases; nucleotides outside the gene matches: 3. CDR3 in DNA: TGTGCCAGCAGCGTAGGGACTAGCCCACAGTTCTTC. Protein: CASSVGTSPQFF. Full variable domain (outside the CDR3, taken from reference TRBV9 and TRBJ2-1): DSGVTQTPKHLITATGQRVTLRCSPRSGDLSVYWYQQSLDQGLQFLIQYYNGEERAKGNILERFSAQQFPDLHSELNLSSLELGDSALYFCASSVGTSPQFFGPGTRLTVL.

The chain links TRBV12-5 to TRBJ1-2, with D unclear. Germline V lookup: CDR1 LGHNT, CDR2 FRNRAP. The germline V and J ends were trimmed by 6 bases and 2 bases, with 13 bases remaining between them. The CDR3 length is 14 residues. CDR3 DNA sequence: TGTGCTAGTGGCCTAGGAGGGAACAACTATGGCTACACCTTC. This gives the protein CASGLGGNNYGYTF.

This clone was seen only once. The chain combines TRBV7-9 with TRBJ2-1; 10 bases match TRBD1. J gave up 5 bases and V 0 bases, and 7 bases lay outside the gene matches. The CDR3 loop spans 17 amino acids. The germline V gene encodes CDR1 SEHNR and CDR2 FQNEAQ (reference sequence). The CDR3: CASSLATRTGGDNEQFF. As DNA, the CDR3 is TGTGCCAGCAGCTTAGCGACCCGGACAGGGGGTGACAATGAGCAGTTCTTC.

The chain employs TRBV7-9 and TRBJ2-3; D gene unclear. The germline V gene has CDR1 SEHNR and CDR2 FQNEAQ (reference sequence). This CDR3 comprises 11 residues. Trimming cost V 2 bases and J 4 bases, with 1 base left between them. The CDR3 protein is CASSLSDTQYF. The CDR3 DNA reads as TGTGCCAGCAGCTTATCAGATACGCAGTATTTT.

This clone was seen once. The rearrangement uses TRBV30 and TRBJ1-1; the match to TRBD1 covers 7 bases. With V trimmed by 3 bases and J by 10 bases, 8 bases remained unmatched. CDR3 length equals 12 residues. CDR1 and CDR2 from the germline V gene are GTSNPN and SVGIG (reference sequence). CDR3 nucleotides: TGTGCCTGGAGGACAGGGCGCGAAGGAGCTTTCTTT. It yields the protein CAWRTGREGAFF.

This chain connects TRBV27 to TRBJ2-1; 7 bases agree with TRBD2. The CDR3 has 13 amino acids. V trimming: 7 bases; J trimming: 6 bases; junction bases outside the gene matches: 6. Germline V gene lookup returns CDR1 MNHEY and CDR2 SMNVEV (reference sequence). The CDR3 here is CASIATSFNEQFF. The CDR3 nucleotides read TGTGCCAGCATCGCGACTAGCTTCAATGAGCAGTTCTTC.

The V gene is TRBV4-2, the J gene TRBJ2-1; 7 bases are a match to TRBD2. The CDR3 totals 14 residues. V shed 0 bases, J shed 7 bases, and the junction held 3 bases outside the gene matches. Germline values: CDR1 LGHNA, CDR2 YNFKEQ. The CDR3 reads CASSQELGLNEQFF. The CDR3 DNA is TGTGCCAGCAGCCAAGAATTGGGACTAAATGAGCAGTTCTTC.

CDR3 region: CASSGGIYNEQFF. For the CDR3, the DNA is TGTGCCAGCTCCGGGGGGATTTACAATGAGCAGTTCTTC. The rearrangement joins TRBV27 to TRBJ2-1; 7 nucleotides match TRBD2. V trimming: 8 bases; J trimming: 4 bases; junction bases outside the gene matches: 5. Germline CDR1 is MNHEY and CDR2 is SMNVEV (reference sequence). The CDR3 has 13 amino acids.

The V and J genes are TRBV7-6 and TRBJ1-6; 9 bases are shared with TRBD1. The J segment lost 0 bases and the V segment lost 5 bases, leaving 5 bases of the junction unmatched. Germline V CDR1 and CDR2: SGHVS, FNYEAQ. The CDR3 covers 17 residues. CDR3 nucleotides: TGTGCCAGCAGCGGACAGGGGCTAAGCTCCTATAATTCACCCCTCCACTTT. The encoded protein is CASSGQGLSSYNSPLHF. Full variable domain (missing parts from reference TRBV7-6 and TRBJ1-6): GAGVSQSPRYKVTKRGQDVALRCDPISGHVSLYWYRQALGQGPEFLTYFNYEAQQDKSGLPNDRFSAERPEGSISTLTIQRTEQRDSAMYRCASSGQGLSSYNSPLHFGNGTRLTVT.